This TCR beta chain came from a study of T-cell memory formation after mild COVID-19. TCRdb ran MiXCR on the 5' RACE reads and lists one entry per CDR3 protein. The data show some 310,000 distinct CDR3 sequences, with approximately 22% seen just once and 21% held by the top ten. The ends were cut back, 2 bases at V and 10 bases at J, with 10 bases in the middle. Germline CDR1 is SGHTA and CDR2 is FQGNSA. There are 12 residues in the CDR3. Study-wide results and limits: Shrinking CD4+ clones resided mostly in CM and EM, and CD8+ ones in EMRA.

This clonotype appeared a few times. Its antigen remains unknown. The chain carries TRBV7-2 and TRBJ2-3, with D hard to call. This TCR derives from a man between 18 and 35 years old who had mild COVID-19 (a few samples of this study predate the infection). Cell type and time point are not known. The specimen was PBMCs or a T cell subset sorted from them (not recorded which). CDR3 coding DNA: TGTGCCAGCAGCTTACCCTTCTCCGCGCAGTATTTT. Amino acid sequence: CASSLPFSAQYF.